This record looks at one T cell receptor beta chain sequence and its context. This clonotype has a count of ten or more. The antigen it binds to is not known. It has no much larger one-base neighbor in the sample; base qualities were not kept. Libraries from unsorted PBMCs were made from 2 million PBMCs kept in RNAlater at -80 degrees C until RNA extraction. The multiple sclerosis patients were enrolled in a US clinical protocol that evaluated disease progression with magnetic resonance imaging. Peripheral blood was subjected to Ficoll-Hypaque density gradient centrifugation to isolate PBMCs, which were then cryopreserved in liquid nitrogen. The data originate from a study of neurological immune-mediated disorders (dated by TCRdb to between 2019 and 2020). Some background on the complete study: Among the roughly 34 multiple sclerosis patients, relapsing-remitting MS was present in around 31 and secondary progressive MS was present in 3. Longitudinal samples, technical triplicates and paired sorted CD4+ and CD8+ T-cell subsets, alongside PBMC samples, were included among the roughly 98 TCR-beta libraries. The cohort comprised about 71 subjects: some 15 HAM/TSP patients, some 34 multiple sclerosis patients and around 20 healthy controls. Peripheral blood TCR-beta repertoires from HTLV-I-associated myelopathy (HAM/TSP) patients, multiple sclerosis patients and healthy controls were compared by UMI-based sequencing. Results and caveats for the whole study, not just this receptor: The MS cluster showed no association with clinical or MRI features, and the authors stated that larger cohorts are needed. In phylogenetic analysis, the repertoires of 18 of 34 MS patients grouped into a cluster of related CDR3 sequences, which suggests a possible signature at the repertoire level. TCR clonal expansion was highest in HAM/TSP patients and lowest in MS patients, with MS patients falling below even healthy controls. No identical CDR3 amino acid sequences were shared among expanded clones across subjects, suggesting private TCR-beta repertoires in all groups.

cDNA was synthesized by template-switch 5'RACE using a primer carrying a 10-nucleotide random unique molecular identifier by which each TCR transcript was tagged. Over 170 million TCR-beta sequences, covering 15-18 subjects, were produced in each sequencing run. Total RNA was extracted with the RNeasy kit. The KAPA Real-time Library Amplification kit was used to amplify TCR-beta VDJ regions with primers targeting the TCR constant region and the 5'RACE anchor. A first PCR added sample indexes and Illumina adaptors, and a second PCR then raised library yield. After purification with Ampure beads, the TCR product of roughly 650 bp was size-selected on a 2% E-gel SizeSelection system. Library quality was checked on a Bioanalyzer, concentration was measured with Qubit, and libraries were quantified with the Kapa Library Quantification kit before pooling. An Illumina HiSeq 2500 sequenced the libraries paired-end 2 x 150 bp. To increase sequence diversity, roughly 24-30% phiX was spiked into each library pool. Turning to the authors' computational methods: The quality-filtered reads were processed with the UMI-based MiGEC pipeline, whose error correction step removed more than 80% of the raw TCR sequences. IMGT germline references were used for alignment of VDJ genes, and clonotypes were defined by a unique CDR3 amino acid sequence together with V-J genes. VDJtools evaluated clonal expansion, Shannon diversity and CDR3 relatedness (CalcPairwiseDistances, ClusterSamples); CLCbio workbench built phylogenetic trees. A clone was classed as expanded if it had 8 or more unique UMIs, a cutoff based on coefficient-of-variation modelling across technical triplicates. TCRdb cleaned the public reads at Q25 with fastp, built clones with MiXCR and kept in-frame beta chains. Every distinct CDR3 protein forms one entry, paired with its most common genes and DNA. None of the V and J calls come from the authors' own analysis; TCRdb made them. Counted in this sample were tens of thousands of distinct CDR3 sequences; approximately 3.9% of them appeared once. Of the sample, approximately 1.6% is held by the ten largest clones.

Sequencing input: PBMCs. This sequence originates from a man aged 30-40 years with multiple sclerosis.

The DNA is as follows: TGTGCCAGCAGACCCAGCGGGGCGTTCGAGCAGTACTTC. Its protein reads: CASRPSGAFEQYF. The sequence joins TRBV14 to TRBJ2-7; 7 bases in the junction line up with TRBD2. Sequences SGHDN (CDR1) and FVKESK (CDR2) are obtained from the germline V gene. The CDR3 measures 13 amino acids from cysteine to phenylalanine. The sequence is cut down to CDR3 DNA, 39 bases in frame from base 1. V trim: 6 bases; J trim: 6 bases; unmatched bases: 8.